The TCR beta chain described here comes from a study of blood T cell repertoires in COVID-19. CDR1 MNHEY and CDR2 SVGAGI come from the germline V gene. V shed 7 bases, J shed 5 bases, and the junction held 1 base outside the gene matches. This CDR3 region has 11 residues. TCRdb's copy holds only in-frame clones and misses some; the assay was immunoSEQ multiplex PCR. The table shows roughly 250,000 clones, with 70% to 90% occurring only once. Followed over time, Seattle patients had been enrolled while infection was active. The chain joins TRBV6-5 to TRBJ1-1; 7 positions agree with TRBD1. The sequence derives from a woman between 25 and 40 years old with COVID-19, enrolled during active disease. The sequencing input was peripheral blood. The CDR3 coding sequence is TGTGCCAGCACACAGGGGACTGAAGCTTTCTTT. Amino acids: CASTQGTEAFF.